This TCR beta chain derives from a study of T cell responses to AZD1222 COVID-19 vaccine (dated by TCRdb to the early 2020s). About the full investigation: AZD1222 recipients whose second dose came at about 4 weeks and those whose second dose came at about 12 weeks were combined into one group, since spike-specific TCR depth and breadth did not differ between the two schedules. TCR sequencing covered 230 or so trial participants: 200 to 210 given two doses of AZD1222 and about 26 given two doses of MenACWY control vaccine. Trial participants were enrolled by age into 18-55, 56-69 and 70-plus year subgroups, with around 150, 28 and 57 TCR-sequenced participants respectively. Here is what the overall study found, with its caveats: CD4 TCRs associated with the vaccine covered the entire spike protein, and the dominant responses were in regions 160-218 and 743-854. No day 14 peak-response samples were available, so repertoires were characterized only after the peak T cell response. Most participants were white British and females outnumbered males, and the authors suggested that clonal diversity may have been underestimated. The 56-69-year group was small, and its depth increase did not reach significance, likely because of low power. Conclusions about previously exposed vaccinees were limited because only six AZD1222 recipients were SARS-CoV-2 seropositive at baseline. After two AZD1222 doses, both the breadth and the depth of spike-specific TCRs were significantly higher than at day 0 and than in MenACWY recipients. Reportedly, close to half of the unique spike-specific TCRs recognized epitopes lying outside the regions that are mutated in the B.1.351 and B.1.1.7 variants.

With respect to this clone: Its antigen is unknown. Base qualities are not provided; no much larger clone lies one nucleotide away.

The time point label of this sample denotes: baseline before first vaccination. Vaccinee samples came from UK trials COV001 and COV002, including a single-blind randomized controlled phase 2/3 trial of AZD1222 (ChAdOx1 nCoV-19) in healthy adults. For TCRbeta chain sequencing, PBMC samples were collected from trial participants at day 0 and at day 28 after the second dose. The CDR3 regions of human TCRbeta chains were analyzed by immunosequencing. For the original study's pipeline: TCRs in the repertoires were compared against a reference library of SARS-CoV-2-specific TCRs that had been generated with the MIRA antigen-specificity platform. Breadth meant the fraction of unique TCRs that were SARS-CoV-2-associated, whereas depth meant the fraction of total T cells that were SARS-CoV-2-associated. Using the MIRA data, each spike-specific TCR was mapped to the spike region that the TCR reacts to and placed in a CD4 or CD8 class. Log10-transformed breadth and depth values were compared by one-way ANOVA with Sidak's multiple comparisons tests. Drawn from immuneACCESS, this table holds only the in-frame rearrangements with V and J called that TCRdb kept. Clones are partly lost; checked studies trace under half to an unresolved V gene and leave the rest unexplained. The D gene and trimming were derived from the DNA, and the V and J assignments and clone size from that table. This sample holds 100,000 to 150,000 clones; about 87% were observed only once. In total, the top ten clones hold 3.5% to 4.5% of the sample.

The CDR3 spans 15 residues, from the cysteine through the phenylalanine. The sequence is cut down to CDR3 DNA, 45 bases in frame from base 1. Trimming takes 3 bases off V and 0 bases off J; junction bases not matched to a gene: 2. The germline V gene encodes CDR1 MNHNS and CDR2 SASEGT. This chain is built from TRBV6-1 and TRBJ2-7, with 10 central nucleotides matching TRBD1. The TCR originated in an adult in good health. This material consisted of peripheral blood, taken on day 0 of AZD1222 vaccination. This receptor carries the CDR3 CASSEGQGNSYEQYF. The DNA reads as follows: TGTGCCAGCAGTGAGGGACAGGGGAACTCCTACGAGCAGTACTTC.